The 16 T cell receptor beta chains below were found in one sample sequenced in a study of cytomegalovirus exposure and HLA in healthy donors. The PCR had 60 Vbeta and 13 Jbeta primers. Data came from immunoSEQ multiplex PCR; TCRdb stores just in-frame clones and leaves some out. This table has approximately 130,000 clones, approximately 80% appearing once. Input material: PBMCs. The receptors come from a woman aged 18 to 35 in good health and CMV-seronegative.

V is TRBV2 and J is TRBJ2-2, with 8 bases fitting TRBD2. Trimming removed 5 bases from V and 4 bases from J; junction bases left unmatched: 9. CDR3 length: 16 amino acids. Germline CDR1 and CDR2: SNHLY and FYNNEI. CDR3 nucleotide sequence: TGTGCCAGCAGTCCCCGGGAGGGCGGGATCACCGGGGAGCTGTTTTTT. It codes for CASSPREGGITGELFF.

The CDR3 coding sequence is TGTGCCAGCAGTGAAAACAAGTACCAAGAGACCCAGTACTTC. It encodes CASSENKYQETQYF. V and J are TRBV25-1 and TRBJ2-5; D is ambiguous. The CDR3 has 14 residues. V was trimmed by 2 bases and J by 0 bases, leaving 7 bases between them. Germline lookup yields CDR1 MGHDK and CDR2 SYGVNS.

This chain joins TRBV5-4 and TRBJ2-6, with a possible D match to TRBD1 (7 bases). This CDR3 contains 16 residues. V lost 2 bases to trimming and J lost 3 bases, with 12 bases between them. Per the germline V gene, CDR1 is SGHNT and CDR2 is YYREEE (reference sequence). CDR3 residues: CASSFGGGIGANVLTF. CDR3 DNA: TGTGCCAGCAGCTTCGGAGGGGGCATTGGGGCCAACGTCCTGACTTTC.

The rearrangement links TRBV11-2 to TRBJ2-5, with D unclear. This CDR3 spans 15 amino acids. The ends were cut back, 4 bases at V and 5 bases at J, with 17 bases in the middle. Germline CDR1 reads SGHAT; CDR2 reads FQNNGV. The CDR3 reads CASSSPGSRVETQYF. Written as DNA, the CDR3 is TGTGCCAGCAGCTCTCCGGGTAGCCGAGTTGAGACCCAGTACTTC.

The rearrangement joins TRBV5-5 to TRBJ1-2; no definite D call. In germline, CDR1 is SGHKS, CDR2 YYEKEE (reference sequence). Trimming took 3 bases from V and 4 from J, leaving 10 bases between them. This CDR3 spans 13 amino acids. The CDR3 is CASSSGPIYGYTF. In DNA form, the CDR3 reads TGTGCCAGCAGCTCCGGTCCTATCTATGGCTACACCTTC.

The genes are TRBV29-1 and TRBJ1-1; D not resolved. V lost 6 bases, J lost 3 bases, and 8 bases lay in between. Germline V gene sequence: CDR1 SQVTM, CDR2 ANQGSEA. The CDR3 is 11 amino acids. CDR3 DNA: TGCAGCGTCGCTATCCACACTGAAGCTTTCTTT. This translates into CSVAIHTEAFF.

This clone came up once. The chain employs TRBV5-1 and TRBJ1-3; D call uncertain. The V end lost 1 base, the J end lost 1 base, and 9 bases lay between the germline ends. The CDR3 covers 15 residues. Per germline, CDR1 SGHRS and CDR2 YFSETQ. CDR3 bases: TGCGCCAGCAGCTTGTCGACAATATCTGGAAACACCATATATTTT. Residues: CASSLSTISGNTIYF.

The V gene is TRBV15, the J gene TRBJ2-7; 7 bases are shared with TRBD1. V lost 0 bases, J lost 5 bases, and 7 bases stayed unmatched. There are 15 residues in the CDR3. CDR1 is LNHNV and CDR2 is YYDKDF in the germline V gene (reference sequence). The CDR3 protein is CATSRDGTDGHEQYF. The CDR3 region has the DNA TGTGCCACCAGCAGAGACGGGACAGATGGCCACGAGCAGTACTTC.

The V and J genes are TRBV10-1 and TRBJ2-7; no definite D call. CDR1 and CDR2 from the germline V gene are WNHNN and SYGVQD (reference sequence). The CDR3 runs to 11 residues. V was trimmed by 8 bases and J by 10 bases, leaving 15 bases between them. CDR3 in amino acids: CASPTHRIQYF. The CDR3 nucleotides are TGCGCCAGCCCGACACACAGAATCCAGTACTTC.

The chain couples TRBV27 to TRBJ2-1; TRBD2 agrees at 10 bases. V shed 3 bases and J 14 bases; nucleotides not matched to a gene: 7. The CDR3 runs 13 residues. Germline CDR1 MNHEY, CDR2 SMNVEV (reference sequence). CDR3 sequence (DNA): TGTGCCAGCAGTTTTCGACCGGGACTAGCGAAGTTCTTC. Translation: CASSFRPGLAKFF.

This chain links TRBV9 with TRBJ2-5, with TRBD2 matching 11 bases. The germline V gene encodes CDR1 SGDLS and CDR2 YYNGEE. The CDR3 runs to 18 residues. Trimming at V came to 0 bases and at J to 3 bases, leaving 10 bases not matched to a gene. The CDR3 DNA is TGTGCCAGCAGCGTAGGGGCTAGCGGGGGGCTAAAAGAAGAGACCCAGTACTTC. This translates into CASSVGASGGLKEETQYF.

The V and J genes are TRBV5-6 and TRBJ1-6; D unresolved. This CDR3 spans 15 amino acids. Germline CDR1 and CDR2: SGHDT and YYEEEE. Trimming left V 1 base short and J 10 bases short, with 15 bases between. The CDR3 nucleotides read TGTGCCAGCAGCTTGTCGGCAGGTCTCGGCTCACCCCTCCACTTT. Protein sequence: CASSLSAGLGSPLHF.

The gene calls are TRBV7-2 and TRBJ1-3; D is ambiguous. V was trimmed by 4 bases and J by 0 bases, leaving 4 bases between them. Germline CDR1 SGHTA, CDR2 FQGNSA. The CDR3 runs to 13 residues. For the CDR3, the DNA is TGTGCCAGCAGCTCGGTCTCTGGAAACACCATATATTTT. Translated: CASSSVSGNTIYF.

The V gene is TRBV5-6, the J gene TRBJ1-1; 9 bases are shared with TRBD1. V shed 0 bases and J 7 bases; nucleotides not matched to a gene: 4. CDR3 size: 14 residues. Germline V gene lookup returns CDR1 SGHDT and CDR2 YYEEEE. DNA for the CDR3: TGTGCCAGCAGCTTGGTGGGACAGGGCTTTGAAGCTTTCTTT. Translated, it gives CASSLVGQGFEAFF.

This sequence joins TRBV5-1 and TRBJ2-1; TRBD1 matches 7 bases. V shed 2 bases, J shed 4 bases, and the junction held 3 bases outside the gene matches. This CDR3 has 14 residues. The germline V gene has CDR1 SGHRS and CDR2 YFSETQ. The CDR3, as DNA: TGCGCCAGCAGCTTAAGGGACAGTTACAATGAGCAGTTCTTC. Protein sequence: CASSLRDSYNEQFF.

The V gene is TRBV15, the J gene TRBJ1-4, with D unclear. The CDR3 has 15 residues. Germline V gene sequence: CDR1 LNHNV, CDR2 YYDKDF (reference sequence). With 5 bases removed from V and 0 bases from J, the gap between germline ends came to 10 bases. DNA of the CDR3: TGTGCCACCAGCCCCTCTTTTGCAACTAATGAAAAACTGTTTTTT. Translated: CATSPSFATNEKLFF.